Described below is a single T cell receptor beta chain sequence and its context. These data belong to a study of blood T cell repertoires in COVID-19. Whole-study context: Nucleic acid was either cDNA or gDNA, and it came from T cells, B-cell-depleted T cells, or PBMCs.

Original data processing: Reference gene primer amplification in the assay estimated nucleated cell counts. The method was immunoSEQ multiplex PCR; TCRdb's version includes in-frame clones alone and lacks a portion of them. The V and J calls and clone size are taken from that table; D and trimming were inferred from the DNA. Among roughly 100,000 clones, about 88% were seen once, and the ten largest hold 18%. Sequenced material: peripheral blood. The TCR originated in a woman aged 80 or older with acute or convalescent COVID-19.

CDR3 protein: CASSLSFGTITQYF. The DNA for the CDR3 is TGTGCCAGCAGCTTAAGTTTCGGGACTATCACGCAGTATTTT. V usage is TRBV11-1 and J usage is TRBJ2-3; 7 nucleotides match TRBD2. V shed 2 bases, J shed 9 bases, and the junction held 8 bases outside the gene matches. This CDR3 has 14 residues. Germline CDR1 is SGHAT and CDR2 is FQDESV (reference sequence).